These 25 T cell receptor beta chains were all obtained from the same sample, sequenced in a study of T cell responses to AZD1222 COVID-19 vaccine. Sequencing was performed with immunoSEQ multiplex PCR; in TCRdb, only in-frame clones are kept and a portion is missing. This table holds 150,000 to 200,000 clones, about 91% found once. This specimen was peripheral blood, taken on day 0 of AZD1222 vaccination. The receptors shown here come from an adult in good health.

Only one count was recorded for this clone. The chain couples TRBV7-2 to TRBJ1-2; TRBD1 matches at 8 bases. The CDR3 has 13 residues. The germline CDR1 and CDR2 sequences are SGHTA and FQGNSA. J was trimmed by 4 bases and V by 5 bases; bases with no gene match: 3. The CDR3 region is CASSPGQGYGYTF. As DNA, the CDR3 is TGTGCCAGCAGCCCCGGACAGGGCTATGGCTACACCTTC.

The J gene is TRBJ1-5, the V gene TRBV7-2; D gene ambiguous. Deletions cut 3 bases from V and 7 bases from J, with 13 bases between. Germline loops: CDR1 SGHTA, CDR2 FQGNSA. This CDR3 region has 14 residues. For the CDR3, the DNA is TGTGCCAGCAGCTTCCGGGATCAAAGGCAGCCCCAGCATTTT. This codes for CASSFRDQRQPQHF.

The chain uses TRBV18 and TRBJ1-6; weak D call: TRBD1 (6 bases). V was trimmed by 3 bases and J by 4 bases, leaving 10 bases between them. There are 15 residues in the CDR3. From germline, CDR1 is KGHSH and CDR2 LQKENI. The CDR3 DNA reads as TGTGCCAGCTCACCGCACAGGGATTATAATTCACCCCTCCACTTT. Translation: CASSPHRDYNSPLHF.

The chain's CDR3 is CASSLGPGQGNYGYTF. The CDR3, as DNA: TGTGCCAGCAGCCTTGGACCGGGACAGGGTAACTATGGCTACACCTTC. This chain links TRBV7-2 with TRBJ1-2; 9 nucleotides align to TRBD1. CDR1 and CDR2 (germline): SGHTA, FQGNSA. The V segment lost 5 bases and the J segment 1 base; nucleotides outside the gene matches: 8. The CDR3 contains 16 residues.

The rearrangement joins TRBV2 to TRBJ2-7; TRBD1 matches at 11 bases. CDR3 size: 15 residues. Trimming took 4 bases from V and 5 from J; bases not matched to a gene: 7. Germline V gene lookup returns CDR1 SNHLY and CDR2 FYNNEI. DNA of the CDR3: TGTGCCAGCAGTGGCTGGACAGGGGGCGCCGACGAGCAGTACTTC. Amino acids: CASSGWTGGADEQYF.

The chain links TRBV19 to TRBJ2-7, with D possibly being TRBD2 (6 bases). The CDR3 length is 16 residues. The V end lost 5 bases, the J end lost 4 bases, and 21 bases lay between the germline ends. Looked up from germline, CDR1 is LNHDA and CDR2 is SQIVND (reference sequence). The CDR3, as DNA: TGTGCCAGTAGTGTCTCCCTAGCGACTGGAACTTACGAGCAGTACTTC. This translates into CASSVSLATGTYEQYF. Variable domain in full (rest from reference TRBV19 and TRBJ2-7): DGGITQSPKYLFRKEGQNVTLSCEQNLNHDAMYWYRQDPGQGLRLIYYSQIVNDFQKGDIAEGYSVSREKKESFPLTVTSAQKNPTAFYLCASSVSLATGTYEQYFGPGTRLTVT.

This clone has more than one count but fewer than ten. The chain couples TRBV7-2 to TRBJ1-2; a possible D gene is TRBD1 (6 bases). Germline V gene data show CDR1 as SGHTA and CDR2 as FQGNSA. This CDR3 comprises 13 residues. V was clipped by 1 base and J by 6 bases, with 9 bases between them. In nucleotides, the CDR3 is TGTGCCAGCAGCTTAGAGGGGGTCGATGGCTACACCTTC. This gives the protein CASSLEGVDGYTF.

The V call is TRBV30, the J call TRBJ2-1; the match to TRBD2 covers 8 bases. Looked up from germline, CDR1 is GTSNPN and CDR2 is SVGIG (reference sequence). The CDR3 contains 14 residues. The V and J ends lost 1 base and 3 bases, in that order; junction bases with no gene match: 2. The CDR3 bases are TGTGCCTGGAGTGGACTAGCGTACTACAATGAGCAGTTCTTC. Encoded protein: CAWSGLAYYNEQFF.

This clone has just one count. This chain links TRBV5-5 with TRBJ2-1, with 8 positions matching TRBD1. V lost 4 bases, J lost 5 bases, and 20 bases stayed unmatched. The CDR3 spans 19 residues. Germline V gives CDR1 SGHKS, CDR2 YYEKEE (reference sequence). As DNA, the CDR3 is TGTGCCAGCAGCCTGGACAGGGCCCTCATCCTACGGGTGGACAATGAGCAGTTCTTC. Amino acids: CASSLDRALILRVDNEQFF.

The J gene is TRBJ2-7, the V gene TRBV4-1; 8 bases fit TRBD1. V was pared by 3 bases and J by 5 bases, with 12 bases of the junction left unmatched. This CDR3 has 16 residues. Looked up from germline, CDR1 is MGHRA and CDR2 is YSYEKL. CDR3 residues: CASSQAVQGAYHEQYF. DNA of the CDR3: TGCGCCAGCAGCCAGGCCGTCCAGGGGGCCTACCACGAGCAGTACTTC.

In DNA, the CDR3 is TGTGCCAGCAGCCGAACAGGGAACACTGAAGCTTTCTTT. Amino acid sequence: CASSRTGNTEAFF. This chain uses TRBV6-5 with TRBJ1-1; tentatively, D is TRBD1 (5 bases). V was shortened by 6 bases and J by 1 base, with 9 bases between the two germline ends. The CDR3 length is 13 residues. Germline assignment: CDR1 MNHEY and CDR2 SVGAGI.

The V call is TRBV6-6, the J call TRBJ2-3; the match to TRBD2 covers 11 bases. J gave up 10 bases and V 0 bases, and 9 bases lay outside the gene matches. This CDR3 contains 16 residues. Germline V lookup: CDR1 MNHNY, CDR2 SVGAGI (reference sequence). The CDR3 nucleotides read TGTGCCAGCAGTTACTCGAGGCCGTTAGCGGGAGGGGCGCAGTATTTT. Its translation is CASSYSRPLAGGAQYF.

The genes are TRBV3-1 (or the pseudogene TRBV3-2) and TRBJ1-6; the match to TRBD1 covers 7 bases. The CDR3 consists of 15 residues. J lost 7 bases, V lost 5 bases, and 8 bases had no gene match. Germline loops: CDR1 LGHDT, CDR2 YNNKEL (reference sequence). Here the CDR3 reads CASSVLGTENSPLHF. The DNA for the CDR3 is TGTGCCAGCAGCGTACTAGGGACAGAGAATTCACCCCTCCACTTT.

J is TRBJ2-7 and V is TRBV4-3, with a tentative D call TRBD2 (7 bases). V dropped 0 bases and J dropped 6 bases, with 18 bases sitting between them. The V gene's germline CDR1 is LGHNA and CDR2 YSLEER. This CDR3 comprises 16 residues. As DNA, the CDR3 is TGCGCCAGCAGCCAAGAATGGGGGGGCGCAGGATCCGAGCAGTACTTC. This encodes CASSQEWGGAGSEQYF.

The chain uses TRBV19 and TRBJ2-2; 10 bases align to TRBD2. CDR3 length: 15 amino acids. Germline lookup yields CDR1 LNHDA and CDR2 SQIVND (reference sequence). J gave up 3 bases and V 3 bases, and 1 base lay outside the gene matches. CDR3 amino acids: CASSILAGDTGELFF. Here the CDR3 DNA reads TGTGCCAGTAGTATTCTAGCGGGAGACACCGGGGAGCTGTTTTTT.

V usage is TRBV30 and J usage is TRBJ2-7; the D is unclear. CDR1 and CDR2 (germline): GTSNPN, SVGIG (reference sequence). Trimming cost V 0 bases and J 0 bases, with 12 bases left between them. The CDR3 is 15 residues long. The CDR3 spells CAWSVTRAISYEQYF. CDR3 nucleotides: TGTGCCTGGAGTGTCACAAGGGCCATCTCCTACGAGCAGTACTTC. The full variable domain, its missing parts supplied by reference TRBV30 and TRBJ2-7, is SQTIHQWPATLVQPVGSPLSLECTVEGTSNPNLYWYRQAAGRGLQLLFYSVGIGQISSEVPQNLSASRPQDRQFILSSKKLLLSDSGFYLCAWSVTRAISYEQYFGPGTRLTVT.

This clone appeared a single time. The rearrangement links TRBV7-9 to TRBJ1-2; 9 bases match TRBD1. V was clipped by 4 bases and J by 2 bases; unmatched bases: 8. CDR1 SEHNR and CDR2 FQNEAQ come from the germline V gene (reference sequence). The CDR3 runs 16 residues. The CDR3 bases are TGTGCCAGCAGCTCAAAGGGACAGGGAAGAAACTATGGCTACACCTTC. It specifies CASSSKGQGRNYGYTF.

The chain couples TRBV4-3 to TRBJ2-7; D unresolved. Between the trimmed V and J ends, which lost 1 base and 3 bases, there was a span of 7 bases. This CDR3 has 13 residues. Germline V gene sequence: CDR1 LGHNA, CDR2 YSLEER. The CDR3 nucleotides are TGCGCCAGCAGCCAAGCTCCAAGCTACGAGCAGTACTTC. This codes for CASSQAPSYEQYF.

The V and J genes are TRBV30 and TRBJ1-5, with no clear D. Trimming shortened V by 4 bases and J by 6 bases, and 13 bases separated the two germline ends. From germline, CDR1 is GTSNPN and CDR2 SVGIG (reference sequence). The CDR3 is 13 residues long. The chain's CDR3 is CAWTGSSGQPQHF. The DNA for the CDR3 is TGTGCCTGGACGGGATCGTCTGGTCAGCCCCAGCATTTT.

The gene calls are TRBV28 and TRBJ1-3, with D perhaps TRBD1 (6 bases). Trimming left V 6 bases short and J 4 bases short, with 13 bases between. The CDR3 contains 14 residues. Looked up from germline, CDR1 is MDHEN and CDR2 is SYDVKM. The chain's CDR3 is CASRRRTAGNTIYF. For the CDR3, the DNA is TGTGCCAGCAGACGACGGACAGCCGGAAACACCATATATTTT.

The chain combines TRBV19 with TRBJ1-5; D gene unclear. V lost 5 bases and J lost 0, with 11 bases in between. Looked up from germline, CDR1 is LNHDA and CDR2 is SQIVND (reference sequence). The CDR3 is 15 amino acids. The CDR3 loop reads CASSFRRNSNQPQHF. CDR3 nucleotides: TGTGCCAGTAGTTTCCGACGGAATAGCAATCAGCCCCAGCATTTT.

This clone was seen only once. The V call is TRBV10-3, the J call TRBJ1-3; D is unresolved. The CDR3 runs 16 residues. Germline V gene sequence: CDR1 ENHRY, CDR2 SYGVKD. Trimming pared 2 bases from V and 0 bases from J, leaving 11 bases between. The CDR3 here is CAISEGGRSSGNTIYF. DNA for the CDR3: TGTGCCATCAGTGAGGGAGGCCGGAGCTCTGGAAACACCATATATTTT.

The CDR3 DNA follows: TGTGCCAGCAGCTCGAAGGGGAACACCGGGGAGCTGTTTTTT. This sequence encodes CASSSKGNTGELFF. The chain employs TRBV7-9 and TRBJ2-2; D unclear. From germline, CDR1 is SEHNR and CDR2 FQNEAQ (reference sequence). The CDR3 contains 14 residues. V lost 4 bases and J 1 base, leaving 7 bases between the germline ends.

The chain recombines TRBV9 with TRBJ2-3; D perhaps matches TRBD2 (6 bases). The CDR3 length is 17 residues. Trimming stripped 2 bases from V and 3 bases from J, with 19 bases between. In germline, CDR1 is SGDLS, CDR2 YYNGEE. CDR3 loop: CASSVGGTGQRTDTQYF. The DNA of the CDR3 is TGTGCCAGCAGCGTGGGCGGGACGGGGCAGAGAACAGATACGCAGTATTTT.

The chain links TRBV24-1 to TRBJ2-3; 8 positions match TRBD2. V was clipped by 2 bases and J by 8 bases; unmatched bases: 8. The V gene's germline CDR1 is KGHDR and CDR2 SFDVKD. This CDR3 has 15 amino acids. CDR3 in amino acids: CATSDWGLGLGTQYF. CDR3 sequence (DNA): TGTGCCACCAGTGATTGGGGACTAGGACTCGGTACGCAGTATTTT.